These T cell receptor beta chains were read from a single sample in a study of OX40 agonist ivuxolimab in advanced cancers. Libraries were prepared by immunoSEQ multiplex PCR; TCRdb keeps only in-frame clonotypes and omits some of them. The sample shows under 80,000 clones, 86% of them seen only once. Sequences were derived from CD4+ or CD8+ T cells sorted from blood, sampled in a trial of the OX40 agonist ivuxolimab. These receptors all come from an adult with an advanced solid tumor such as melanoma, head and neck, liver or kidney cancer. CDR3s include the opening cysteine and the closing phenylalanine or tryptophan. The D gene is left open where the match is weak. Clone size is given for some rows only: seen once, a few or many times, or a class if the clone is expanded.

>TRBV7-2|NA|TRBJ2-7|NA
CASSLRGSPSSYEQYF
TGTGCCAGCAGCTTACGAGGCTCACCCAGCTCCTACGAGCAGTACTTC
>TRBV6-5|NA|TRBJ1-3|NA
CASSYSGRGNTIYF
TGTGCCAGCAGTTACTCGGGGAGGGGGAACACCATATATTTT
>TRBV5-4|once|TRBJ1-6|NA
CASSQVRDSYNSPLHF
TGTGCCAGCAGCCAAGTTAGGGACTCCTATAATTCACCCCTCCACTTT
>TRBV2|NA|TRBJ1-4|TRBD1
CASNPQGATNEKLFF
TGTGCCAGCAACCCACAGGGGGCGACTAATGAAAAACTGTTTTTT
>TRBV19|few|TRBJ2-3|TRBD2
CASRAPSGHSTDTQYF
TGTGCCAGTAGGGCTCCTAGCGGGCACAGCACAGATACGCAGTATTTT
>TRBV7-2|NA|TRBJ1-4|NA
CASSLRNRIGQINEKLFF
TGTGCCAGCAGCTTAAGAAATCGGATAGGACAAATTAATGAAAAACTGTTTTTT
>TRBV7-2|NA|TRBJ2-7|TRBD2
CASSATSGSSNEQYF
TGTGCCAGCAGCGCCACTAGCGGGAGTTCAAACGAGCAGTACTTC
>TRBV19|few|TRBJ1-5|NA
CASSLLGGPQHF
TGTGCCAGTAGTCTCCTTGGGGGGCCCCAGCATTTT
>TRBV29-1|NA|TRBJ2-5|NA
CSVGRRETQYF
TGCAGCGTTGGGCGACGCGAGACCCAGTACTTC
>TRBV19|NA|TRBJ2-3|NA
CASSIDGVADTQYF
TGTGCCAGTAGTATAGATGGCGTAGCAGATACGCAGTATTTT
>TRBV27|NA|TRBJ2-7|TRBD1
CASSPRQGPYEQYF
TGTGCCAGCAGTCCTCGACAGGGACCCTACGAGCAGTACTTC
>TRBV7-2|NA|TRBJ2-7|NA
CASSLAGLGYEQYF
TGTGCCAGCAGCTTAGCGGGTCTAGGGTACGAGCAGTACTTC
>TRBV29-1|NA|TRBJ1-5|TRBD1
CSAGDRGGQPQHF
TGCAGCGCTGGGGACAGGGGTGGGCAGCCCCAGCATTTT
>TRBV10-3|NA|TRBJ1-6|TRBD1
CAIRGDRGKGSPLHF
TGTGCCATCAGGGGGGACAGGGGGAAGGGTTCACCCCTCCACTTT
>TRBV15|NA|TRBJ2-1|NA
CATSRRSLPYNEQFF
TGTGCCACCAGCAGGCGGTCCCTACCCTACAATGAGCAGTTCTTC
>TRBV19|NA|TRBJ2-2|NA
CASSLSPGTGELFF
TGTGCCAGTAGTTTATCCCCAGGAACCGGGGAGCTGTTTTTT
>TRBV20-1|NA|TRBJ2-7|TRBD1
CSADRAYEQYF
TGCAGTGCTGACAGGGCCTACGAGCAGTACTTC
>TRBV19|NA|TRBJ2-2|TRBD2
CASSMVLAGSRTGELFF
TGTGCCAGTAGTATGGTACTAGCGGGGTCTCGGACCGGGGAGCTGTTTTTT
>TRBV6-5|once|TRBJ1-2|TRBD1
CASSYKPGQGARGYTF
TGTGCCAGCAGTTACAAACCCGGACAGGGGGCAAGGGGCTACACCTTC
>TRBV19|few|TRBJ1-5|NA
CASSIARLNQPQHF
TGTGCCAGTAGTATAGCGCGGTTAAATCAGCCCCAGCATTTT
>TRBV11-2|NA|TRBJ2-2|NA
CASSDRRGRGSTGELFF
TGTGCCAGCAGCGATCGCCGGGGCCGAGGGAGCACCGGGGAGCTGTTTTTT
>TRBV19|NA|TRBJ1-5|NA
CASRSPSGRDQPQHF
TGTGCCAGTAGGAGCCCATCGGGGAGGGATCAGCCCCAGCATTTT
>TRBV10-3|NA|TRBJ2-5|NA
CAISGSNVGQETQYF
TGTGCCATCAGTGGCAGTAACGTGGGACAAGAGACCCAGTACTTC
>TRBV10-1|NA|TRBJ2-2|NA
CASRDSNTGELFF
TGCGCCAGCAGGGACAGCAACACCGGGGAGCTGTTTTTT
>TRBV7-2|NA|TRBJ2-1|NA
CASSLAPTAFNSYNEQFF
TGTGCCAGCAGCTTAGCTCCGACAGCCTTTAACTCCTACAATGAGCAGTTCTTC
>TRBV2|NA|TRBJ2-3|TRBD1
CASSSEGQGATDTQYF
TGTGCCAGCAGTTCCGAGGGACAGGGGGCAACAGATACGCAGTATTTT
>TRBV5-1|NA|TRBJ2-3|NA
CASSLRTGTDTQYF
TGCGCCAGCAGCTTGCGAACTGGGACAGATACGCAGTATTTT